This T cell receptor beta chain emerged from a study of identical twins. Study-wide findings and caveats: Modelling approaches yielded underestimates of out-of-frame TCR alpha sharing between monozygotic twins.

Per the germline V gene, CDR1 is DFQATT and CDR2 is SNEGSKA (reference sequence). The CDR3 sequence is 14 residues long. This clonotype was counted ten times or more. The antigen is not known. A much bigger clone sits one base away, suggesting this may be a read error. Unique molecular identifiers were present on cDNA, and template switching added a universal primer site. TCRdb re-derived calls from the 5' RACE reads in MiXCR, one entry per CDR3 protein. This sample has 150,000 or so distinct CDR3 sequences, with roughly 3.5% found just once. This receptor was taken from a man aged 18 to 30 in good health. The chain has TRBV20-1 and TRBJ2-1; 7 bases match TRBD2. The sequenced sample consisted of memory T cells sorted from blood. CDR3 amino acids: CSAISGRHPGEQLF. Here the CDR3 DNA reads TGCAGTGCTATTTCCGGGAGGCATCCCGGTGAGCAGCTCTTC.